The T cell receptor beta chain under discussion was sequenced for a study of lymphopenia after photon versus proton radiotherapy. Findings and caveats of the study: Larger post-nadir TCR diversity loss correlated inversely with survival in deceased patients. Under photons, naive T cells and diversity fell while effector/memory populations rose. Only patients who died were analyzed for survival; proton advantage is unproven.

Sequenced by immunoSEQ multiplex PCR; TCRdb stores in-frame clones only, minus some. The data contain around 66,000 clones, around 86% of them singletons. To note about this clone: No antigen is known for it.

The CDR3 sequence is 14 residues long. CDR1 and CDR2 from the germline V gene are GTSNPN and SVGIG (reference sequence). V lost 2 bases and J lost 2; bases outside the gene matches: 5. Sequencing used peripheral blood, obtained from a patient treated with photon-based radiotherapy. This chain links TRBV30 with TRBJ1-1; the match to TRBD1 covers 7 bases. The receptor was derived from a man in his forties with gastric cancer. The CDR3 DNA is TGTGCCTGGAGTCCCGGGACAGCCAACACTGAAGCTTTCTTT. This codes for CAWSPGTANTEAFF.